These 9 T cell receptor beta chains came from one sample sequenced in a study of cytomegalovirus exposure and HLA in healthy donors. Both 60 Vbeta primers and 13 Jbeta primers went into the PCR. The table came from immunoSEQ multiplex PCR; TCRdb's copy has only in-frame clones and leaves some out. The sample comprises 85,000 to 95,000 clones, approximately 63% of which are singletons, and roughly 6.3% rests with the top ten. What was sequenced was PBMCs. Every receptor here comes from a woman aged 30 to 39 in good health and CMV-seronegative.

This clone was picked up one time. This sequence joins TRBV11-2 and TRBJ1-6; D not resolved. The germline V gene encodes CDR1 SGHAT and CDR2 FQNNGV. The V and J ends lost 1 base and 7 bases respectively, with 8 bases between them. This CDR3 has 14 amino acids. CDR3: CASSLAGWNSPLHF. The CDR3 DNA reads as TGTGCCAGCAGCTTAGCGGGGTGGAATTCACCCCTCCACTTT.

V usage is TRBV5-1 and J usage is TRBJ2-5, with 7 nucleotides matching TRBD1. The closer fit of TRBJ2-7 to the DNA end suggests the J call may be wrong. This CDR3 is 13 amino acids long. Germline CDR1 is SGHRS and CDR2 is YFSETQ. The CDR3, as DNA: TGCGCCAGCAGGACAGGGCTGGCCTACGAGCAGTACTTC. This gives the protein CASRTGLAYEQYF.

The chain links TRBV12-5 to TRBJ1-6, with D maybe TRBD1 (5 bases). The CDR3 has 13 residues. Germline V CDR1 and CDR2: LGHNT, FRNRAP. Trimming shortened V by 1 base and J by 9 bases, and 7 bases separated the two germline ends. The CDR3 DNA follows: TGTGCTAGTGGTTTGGGGGACTTTTCACCCCTCCACTTT. The encoded protein is CASGLGDFSPLHF.

The V call is TRBV30, the J call TRBJ1-1; D unclear. CDR1 and CDR2 from the germline V gene are GTSNPN and SVGIG (reference sequence). V lost 3 bases and J 4 bases, leaving 12 bases between the germline ends. The CDR3 contains 13 residues. Written as DNA, the CDR3 is TGTGCCTGGAGAGCCTGGGGAGGCACTGAAGCTTTCTTT. It codes for CAWRAWGGTEAFF.

This rearrangement joins TRBV4-1 to TRBJ2-7, with D possibly TRBD2 on 6 matching bases. V dropped 1 base and J dropped 7 bases, with 17 bases sitting between them. CDR1 and CDR2 (germline): MGHRA, YSYEKL. The CDR3 length is 15 residues. The CDR3 reads CASSQGSVGTQEQYF. CDR3 DNA sequence: TGCGCCAGCAGCCAAGGGTCGGTAGGGACTCAAGAGCAGTACTTC.

This chain joins TRBV9 and TRBJ2-2, with TRBD2 matching 10 bases. The CDR3 consists of 18 residues. V lost 0 bases and J lost 5; bases outside the gene matches: 10. Per the germline V gene, CDR1 is SGDLS and CDR2 is YYNGEE. For the CDR3, the DNA is TGTGCCAGCAGCGTAGTTCCTAGCGGGGGACGAGGGACCGGGGAGCTGTTTTTT. This codes for CASSVVPSGGRGTGELFF.

The chain carries TRBV11-2 and TRBJ2-5; the D gene is possibly TRBD2 (5 bases). Per the germline V gene, CDR1 is SGHAT and CDR2 is FQNNGV. Trimming removed 5 bases at V and 2 bases at J, with 12 bases between. The CDR3 runs to 14 residues. The CDR3 is CASSPVGVQETQYF. The DNA of the CDR3 is TGTGCCAGCAGCCCCGTCGGGGTACAAGAGACCCAGTACTTC.

The sample holds a few counts of this clone. The rearrangement links TRBV6-1 to TRBJ1-1, with TRBD1 identical over 7 bases. CDR3 length: 13 residues. V lost 8 bases, J lost 4 bases, and 7 bases stayed unmatched. The germline CDR1 and CDR2 sequences are MNHNS and SASEGT. The CDR3 region is CASPRDSPTEAFF. DNA of the CDR3: TGTGCCAGCCCCCGGGACAGCCCCACTGAAGCTTTCTTT.

This chain links TRBV6-6 with TRBJ1-1; 7 bases map to TRBD1. In germline, CDR1 is MNHNY, CDR2 SVGAGI (reference sequence). The CDR3 spans 16 residues. V lost 0 bases to trimming and J lost 0 bases; unmatched junction nucleotides: 4. CDR3 protein: CASSYSGQALNTEAFF. The CDR3 bases are TGTGCCAGCAGTTACTCAGGACAGGCGCTGAACACTGAAGCTTTCTTT.